The 30 T cell receptor beta chains listed next were all sequenced from one sample in a study of beta chain features in type 1 diabetes. Whole-study results and caveats: Type 1 diabetes patients had moderately but significantly shorter TCRB CDR3s in all four CD4+ subsets.

cDNA synthesis used the whole RNA isolate, giving expressed TCRB sequences. Using immunoSEQ multiplex PCR, the repertoire was profiled, and TCRdb retains in-frame clones only, with some absent. The sample carries 300,000 or so clones, about 14% recorded once. These receptors lack a known antigen. Source material: naive CD4+ T cells from blood. Receptors were obtained from a woman younger than 30 with type 1 diabetes.

This clone was recorded a few times. The rearrangement uses TRBV7-9 and TRBJ1-1; D is unresolved. The ends were cut back, 1 base at V and 4 bases at J, with 7 bases in the middle. This CDR3 has 13 amino acids. CDR1 and CDR2 from the germline V gene are SEHNR and FQNEAQ (reference sequence). CDR3 coding DNA: TGTGCCAGCAGCTTAGTAGAAGTCACTGAAGCTTTCTTT. It is translated as CASSLVEVTEAFF.

The V and J genes are TRBV7-2 and TRBJ1-1; D might be TRBD1 (5 bases). The CDR3 totals 17 residues. Germline V CDR1 and CDR2: SGHTA, FQGNSA. The V end was cut by 1 base, the J end by 4 bases, with 19 bases between. The DNA of the CDR3 is TGTGCCAGCAGCTTAGTTTCGTTCCTTTCGGGGGGCACTGAAGCTTTCTTT. Its protein is CASSLVSFLSGGTEAFF.

This clone showed up just a few times. This chain links TRBV15 with TRBJ2-3; 7 nucleotides align to TRBD1. Germline assignment: CDR1 LNHNV and CDR2 YYDKDF (reference sequence). Losses at the gene ends were 5 bases for V and 5 bases for J; bases not matched to a gene: 4. The CDR3 is made up of 13 amino acids. CDR3 amino acids: CATSGDSKDTQYF. The DNA for the CDR3 is TGTGCCACCAGCGGGGACAGTAAAGATACGCAGTATTTT.

This sequence joins TRBV7-9 and TRBJ2-3; D is unresolved. The germline CDR1 and CDR2 sequences are SEHNR and FQNEAQ (reference sequence). Trimming stripped 10 bases from V and 5 bases from J, with 10 bases between. This CDR3 contains 11 residues. The CDR3 DNA sequence: TGTGCCACCCAGACACTAGATACGCAGTATTTT. Its protein is CATQTLDTQYF.

This clone was seen only a few times. The V gene is TRBV4-3, the J gene TRBJ1-1, with D possibly TRBD1 on 5 matching bases. This CDR3 has 16 amino acids. CDR1 is LGHNA, CDR2 YSLEER, per germline. Trimming shortened V by 4 bases and J by 4 bases, and 19 bases separated the two germline ends. The CDR3 nucleotides read TGCGCCAGCAGCCTTGCCCTATTCCCGGGGGTCACTGAAGCTTTCTTT. It encodes CASSLALFPGVTEAFF.

This clone was picked up a small number of times. DNA for the CDR3: TGTGCCAGCAGCACTAGCGGGAGAGTCTACGAGCAGTACTTC. Translating it yields CASSTSGRVYEQYF. The gene calls are TRBV11-1 and TRBJ2-7; TRBD2 matches at 11 bases. The germline V gene encodes CDR1 SGHAT and CDR2 FQDESV (reference sequence). This CDR3 has 14 residues. Losses at the gene ends were 5 bases for V and 3 bases for J; bases not matched to a gene: 3.

This clone was observed a few times. The germline gene is not matched at one end of the junction; a read error may be the cause. The CDR3 loop reads CASIETSAIGLDTQYF. The DNA of the CDR3 is TGTGCCAGCATTGAAACTAGCGCGATCGGGCTGGATACGCAGTATTTT. This chain uses TRBV2 with TRBJ2-3; TRBD2 aligns across 7 bases. This CDR3 contains 16 residues. The germline V gene encodes CDR1 SNHLY and CDR2 FYNNEI.

This clone was seen a few times. This chain uses TRBV5-1 with TRBJ2-3, with 11 bases that match TRBD1. The CDR3 runs to 15 residues. Germline trimming cut 4 bases from V and 4 bases from J; bases unmatched to any gene: 5. CDR1 SGHRS and CDR2 YFSETQ come from the germline V gene. CDR3 coding DNA: TGCGCCAGCAGCATCGGACAGGGGGCCCCAGATACGCAGTATTTT. Its translation: CASSIGQGAPDTQYF.

The chain combines TRBV7-2 with TRBJ2-7, with 7 bases identical to TRBD1. With V trimmed by 3 bases and J by 0 bases, 2 bases remained unmatched. The CDR3 has 14 residues. The germline V gene has CDR1 SGHTA and CDR2 FQGNSA. The CDR3 loop is CASSLGTASYEQYV. As DNA, the CDR3 is TGTGCCAGCAGCTTGGGGACAGCCTCCTACGAGCAGTACGTC.

This clone has more than one count but fewer than ten. The V and J genes are TRBV29-1 and TRBJ1-1; possibly TRBD1 for D (5 bases). The germline gives CDR1 SQVTM, CDR2 ANQGSEA. V was cut by 6 bases and J by 0 bases, with 8 bases left in between. The CDR3 runs to 12 residues. The CDR3 sequence is CSVDTVNTEAFF. CDR3 nucleotide sequence: TGCAGCGTGGACACGGTGAACACTGAAGCTTTCTTT.

The genes are TRBV6-6 and TRBJ2-7; 10 nucleotides align to TRBD1. Germline V lookup: CDR1 MNHNY, CDR2 SVGAGI (reference sequence). There are 16 residues in the CDR3. J gave up 1 base and V 6 bases, and 9 bases lay outside the gene matches. The CDR3, as DNA: TGTGCCAGCAGGTCCACAAGGGACAGGGGTTCCTACGAGCAGTACTTC. Amino acid sequence: CASRSTRDRGSYEQYF.

The genes are TRBV11-1 and TRBJ2-1; 9 nucleotides align to TRBD1. CDR1 and CDR2 (germline): SGHAT, FQDESV (reference sequence). The CDR3 runs to 15 residues. J was trimmed by 3 bases and V by 5 bases; bases with no gene match: 5. This chain's CDR3 is CASSLRTGDYNEQFF. The CDR3 DNA sequence: TGTGCCAGCAGCCTCAGGACAGGGGACTACAATGAGCAGTTCTTC.

This clone was observed a few times. The J gene is TRBJ1-2, the V gene TRBV6-6; 8 bases agree with TRBD1. The germline V gene encodes CDR1 MNHNY and CDR2 SVGAGI (reference sequence). With V trimmed by 5 bases and J by 4 bases, 6 bases remained unmatched. The CDR3 spans 14 residues. The CDR3 loop reads CASSPRGQGYGYTF. The DNA for the CDR3 is TGTGCCAGCAGTCCCAGAGGACAGGGCTATGGCTACACCTTC.

The chain recombines TRBV7-6 with TRBJ1-5; 9 bases fit TRBD1. The CDR3 consists of 14 residues. The junction had 1 base not matched to a gene; V was cut back by 3 bases and J by 4 bases. Germline V lookup: CDR1 SGHVS, CDR2 FNYEAQ. The CDR3 sequence: CASSFGQGNQPQHF. The DNA for the CDR3 is TGTGCCAGCAGCTTCGGACAGGGGAATCAGCCCCAGCATTTT. Supplemented by reference TRBV7-6 and TRBJ1-5, the full variable domain reads GAGVSQSPRYKVTKRGQDVALRCDPISGHVSLYWYRQALGQGPEFLTYFNYEAQQDKSGLPNDRFSAERPEGSISTLTIQRTEQRDSAMYRCASSFGQGNQPQHFGDGTRLSIL.

The chain employs TRBV7-9 and TRBJ1-2, with 9 bases identical to TRBD1. Germline V gene sequence: CDR1 SEHNR, CDR2 FQNEAQ (reference sequence). With 5 bases clipped from V and 5 bases from J, the junction kept 3 bases outside the gene matches. CDR3 length: 13 residues. CDR3: CASSPGTGYGYTF. The CDR3 DNA sequence: TGTGCCAGCAGCCCCGGGACAGGGTATGGCTACACCTTC.

The V and J genes are TRBV6-5 and TRBJ2-6; unclear D gene. CDR1 is MNHEY, CDR2 SVGAGI, per germline. The germline V and J ends were trimmed by 6 bases and 2 bases, with 5 bases remaining between them. There are 13 residues in the CDR3. CDR3: CASRSTGANVLTF. CDR3 nucleotides: TGTGCCAGCAGGAGTACTGGGGCCAACGTCCTGACTTTC.

This clone was seen only a few times. This rearrangement joins TRBV18 to TRBJ2-3, with 13 bases aligning to TRBD2. The CDR3 is 19 residues long. Germline values: CDR1 KGHSH, CDR2 LQKENI. V lost 5 bases and J lost 6; bases outside the gene matches: 17. The CDR3 DNA reads TGTGCCAGCTCATTGCCCGGGACACCGGGACTAGCGGGACCGGATACGCAGTATTTT. Residues: CASSLPGTPGLAGPDTQYF. Complete variable domain (other parts from reference TRBV18 and TRBJ2-3): NAGVMQNPRHLVRRRGQEARLRCSPMKGHSHVYWYRQLPEEGLKFMVYLQKENIIDESGMPKERFSAEFPKEGPSILRIQQVVRGDSAAYFCASSLPGTPGLAGPDTQYFGPGTRLTVL.

This clone was counted between two and nine times. The rearrangement links TRBV5-4 to TRBJ2-3, with TRBD2 identical over 9 bases. The CDR3 covers 17 residues. The germline CDR1 and CDR2 sequences are SGHNT and YYREEE (reference sequence). The ends lost 3 bases at V and 3 bases at J; junction bases unmatched: 11. DNA for the CDR3: TGTGCCAGCAGCTCCGCCCTGGGACTAGCCCGTACAGATACGCAGTATTTT. This encodes CASSSALGLARTDTQYF.

The chain links TRBV30 to TRBJ1-1, with a weak D call TRBD1 (5 bases). CDR1 is GTSNPN, CDR2 SVGIG, per germline (reference sequence). The CDR3 is 15 amino acids. V lost 3 bases to trimming and J lost 6 bases, with 20 bases between them. CDR3 sequence (DNA): TGTGCCTGGAGAGGGGAACGCGCCGGGGGGTCTGAAGCTTTCTTT. Translation: CAWRGERAGGSEAFF.

The chain combines TRBV29-1 with TRBJ2-3; D call uncertain. Trimming took off 3 bases at V and 2 bases at J, with 6 bases between the two ends. This CDR3 spans 12 amino acids. Germline V CDR1 and CDR2: SQVTM, ANQGSEA. This CDR3 is CSVDLFTDTQYF. In nucleotides, the CDR3 is TGCAGCGTTGACCTCTTCACAGATACGCAGTATTTT.

This clone was seen only once. CDR3 residues: CASSPRDSNQPQHF. The CDR3 nucleotides are TGTGCCAGCAGCCCCCGGGATAGCAATCAGCCCCAGCATTTT. J is TRBJ1-5 and V is TRBV6-5, with D uncertain. Germline V lookup: CDR1 MNHEY, CDR2 SVGAGI. V lost 6 bases to trimming and J lost 0 bases, with 9 bases between them. CDR3 length: 14 residues.

This sequence joins TRBV28 and TRBJ1-1; TRBD1 is a possible D gene (5 bases). CDR3 length: 13 residues. Per germline, CDR1 MDHEN and CDR2 SYDVKM. The V gene lost 5 bases and the J gene lost 4 bases, with 11 bases spanning the gap. DNA of the CDR3: TGTGCCAGCAGTAAAAGGGGTGGCACTGAAGCTTTCTTT. Protein product: CASSKRGGTEAFF.

The chain has TRBV25-1 and TRBJ2-1; 10 bases fit TRBD2. CDR3 size: 17 residues. The germline V gene encodes CDR1 MGHDK and CDR2 SYGVNS. V dropped 3 bases and J dropped 1; count of bases not matched to a gene: 6. For the CDR3, the DNA is TGTGCCAGCAGTGAGGGTCTAGCGGGAGAGTCCTACAATGAGCAGTTCTTC. Protein sequence: CASSEGLAGESYNEQFF.

This clone was seen more than once but under ten times. Other nucleotide sequences in the sample specify the same CDR3. The chain links TRBV5-1 to TRBJ2-6, with 7 bases that match TRBD1. J was trimmed by 2 bases and V by 1 base; bases with no gene match: 0. The CDR3 is made up of 15 amino acids. Germline V gives CDR1 SGHRS, CDR2 YFSETQ. CDR3 DNA: TGCGCCAGCAGCTTGACAGGGGCTGGGGCCAACGTCCTGACTTTC. Amino acids: CASSLTGAGANVLTF.

The V and J genes are TRBV6-5 and TRBJ1-2; 8 bases are a match to TRBD1. CDR1 MNHEY and CDR2 SVGAGI come from the germline V gene. After removal of 0 bases from V and 4 bases from J, the junction contained 7 bases not matched to a gene. The CDR3 is made up of 16 amino acids. The CDR3 nucleotides read TGTGCCAGCAGTTACTCCGGACAGGGTATGAGCTATGGCTACACCTTC. Its protein product is CASSYSGQGMSYGYTF.

V usage is TRBV2 and J usage is TRBJ1-2; D is uncertain. V lost 4 bases and J 4 bases, leaving 7 bases between the germline ends. Germline V gives CDR1 SNHLY, CDR2 FYNNEI. CDR3 length equals 12 residues. This chain's CDR3 is CASSGAGYGYTF. The DNA of the CDR3 is TGTGCCAGCAGTGGGGCAGGCTATGGCTACACCTTC. Using reference TRBV2 and TRBJ1-2 for the parts outside the CDR3, the full variable domain is EPEVTQTPSHQVTQMGQEVILRCVPISNHLYFYWYRQILGQKVEFLVSFYNNEISEKSEIFDDQFSVERPDGSNFTLKIRSTKLEDSAMYFCASSGAGYGYTFGSGTRLTVV.

There are a few counts of this clone. The V call is TRBV25-1, the J call TRBJ1-5; perhaps TRBD1 as D (6 bases). The CDR3 runs to 15 residues. V was pared by 9 bases and J by 4 bases, with 19 bases between. Germline V CDR1 and CDR2: MGHDK, SYGVNS. The CDR3 DNA follows: TGTGCCAGTCAACCCTTAGGCGGACAGAATCAGCCCCAGCATTTT. Amino acids: CASQPLGGQNQPQHF.

The J gene is TRBJ2-7, the V gene TRBV30, with 7 bases that match TRBD2. The V gene's germline CDR1 is GTSNPN and CDR2 SVGIG (reference sequence). The CDR3 contains 14 residues. V dropped 6 bases and J dropped 1; count of bases not matched to a gene: 9. CDR3 nucleotides: TGTGCCTGCGCAGGGAGGGCTCCGTCCTACGAGCAGTACGTC. Translated, it gives CACAGRAPSYEQYV.

Only a few counts were recorded for this clone. The rearrangement links TRBV5-6 to TRBJ2-5, with 8 positions matching TRBD2. V gave up 1 base and J gave up 4 bases; unmatched junction bases: 6. The CDR3 totals 15 residues. CDR1 is SGHDT and CDR2 is YYEEEE in the germline V gene. The CDR3 region has the DNA TGTGCCAGCAGCTTGCCGGGAGGGCCCAGAGAGACCCAGTACTTC. This encodes CASSLPGGPRETQYF. The complete variable domain, with remaining parts taken from reference TRBV5-6 and TRBJ2-5, reads DAGVTQSPTHLIKTRGQQVTLRCSPKSGHDTVSWYQQALGQGPQFIFQYYEEEERQRGNFPDRFSGHQFPNYSSELNVNALLLGDSALYLCASSLPGGPRETQYFGPGTRLLVL.

The chain employs TRBV29-1 and TRBJ2-5; D gene unclear. CDR1 is SQVTM and CDR2 is ANQGSEA in the germline V gene. Deletions cut 5 bases from V and 1 base from J, with 8 bases between. This CDR3 contains 12 residues. The CDR3 DNA reads as TGCAGCGTTTCAGGCCCCCAAGAGACCCAGTACTTC. Amino acids: CSVSGPQETQYF.